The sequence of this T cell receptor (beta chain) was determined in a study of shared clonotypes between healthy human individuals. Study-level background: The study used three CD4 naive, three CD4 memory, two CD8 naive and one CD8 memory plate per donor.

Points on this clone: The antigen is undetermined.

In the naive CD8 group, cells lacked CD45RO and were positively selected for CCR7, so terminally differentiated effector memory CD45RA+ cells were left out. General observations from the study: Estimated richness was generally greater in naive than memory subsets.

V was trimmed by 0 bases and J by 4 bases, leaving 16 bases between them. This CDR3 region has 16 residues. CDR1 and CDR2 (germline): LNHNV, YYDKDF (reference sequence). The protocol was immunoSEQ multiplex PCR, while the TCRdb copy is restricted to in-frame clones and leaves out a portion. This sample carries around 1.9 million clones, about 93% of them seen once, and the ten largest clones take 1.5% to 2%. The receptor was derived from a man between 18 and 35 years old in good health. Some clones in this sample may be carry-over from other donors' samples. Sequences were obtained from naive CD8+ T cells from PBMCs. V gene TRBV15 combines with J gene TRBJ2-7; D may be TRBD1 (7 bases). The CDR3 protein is CATSRDRGTARYEQYF. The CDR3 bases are TGTGCCACCAGCAGAGATCGCGGGACAGCCCGTTACGAGCAGTACTTC.